The present T cell receptor (beta chain) was sequenced within a study of follicular helper T cells after annual influenza vaccination. For the study at large: After each seasonal flu vaccination, blood came on days 0, 7 and 28.

As for time point: 2015-2016 season, pre-vaccination. Donors were community-dwelling with no influenza vaccine in the prior 6 months. Deletions cut 5 bases from V and 2 bases from J, with 10 bases between. The CDR3 covers 14 residues. Germline CDR1 is SGHTA and CDR2 is FQGNSA. Details on this clone: Its antigen remains unidentified.

Sequencing was performed with immunoSEQ multiplex PCR; in TCRdb, only in-frame clones are kept and a portion is missing. The data show approximately 2,100 clones, with about 90% seen just once and about 2.7% held by the top ten. Study-wide results and limits: Each annual vaccination recalled recurring oligoclonal ICOS+CD38+ cTfh clonotypes.

The chain joins TRBV7-2 to TRBJ1-3; D might be TRBD1 (6 bases). The sequence was collected from an adult who received the influenza vaccine. The sample here was CXCR5- memory CD4+ T cells sorted from blood, taken on the day of influenza vaccination. The CDR3 sequence is CASSTGSAGNTIYF. Here the CDR3 DNA reads TGTGCCAGCAGCACAGGGTCAGCTGGAAACACCATATATTTT.